This T cell receptor beta chain comes out of a study of T cell responses to AZD1222 COVID-19 vaccine. Trimming left V 2 bases short and J 4 bases short, with 5 bases between. The CDR3 contains 13 residues. Germline CDR1 SGHTA, CDR2 FQGTGA. Second doses at about 4 or about 12 weeks were pooled. Whole-study findings and limits: Seropositive at baseline were only a handful of AZD1222 recipients. It was only after the peak T cell response that any repertoires were sampled. A mostly white British donor set with more females was recruited, and clonal diversity was possibly underestimated.

This table comes from immunoSEQ multiplex PCR, and its TCRdb copy is limited to in-frame clones, with some not included. The data contain 150,000 to 200,000 clones, 88% of them singletons. A note on this clone: Its antigen remains unknown.

The sequence was collected from an adult who received the AZD1222 COVID-19 vaccine. The V gene is TRBV7-3, the J gene TRBJ2-2; unclear D gene. Sequenced material: peripheral blood, taken 28 days after the second AZD1222 dose. The CDR3 coding sequence is TGTGCCAGCAGCTTAGTGCGCACCGGGGAGCTGTTTTTT. This encodes CASSLVRTGELFF. The full variable domain, completed using reference TRBV7-3 and TRBJ2-2, is GAGVSQTPSNKVTEKGKYVELRCDPISGHTALYWYRQSLGQGPEFLIYFQGTGAADDSGLPNDRFFAVRPEGSVSTLKIQRTERGDSAVYLCASSLVRTGELFFGEGSRLTVL.